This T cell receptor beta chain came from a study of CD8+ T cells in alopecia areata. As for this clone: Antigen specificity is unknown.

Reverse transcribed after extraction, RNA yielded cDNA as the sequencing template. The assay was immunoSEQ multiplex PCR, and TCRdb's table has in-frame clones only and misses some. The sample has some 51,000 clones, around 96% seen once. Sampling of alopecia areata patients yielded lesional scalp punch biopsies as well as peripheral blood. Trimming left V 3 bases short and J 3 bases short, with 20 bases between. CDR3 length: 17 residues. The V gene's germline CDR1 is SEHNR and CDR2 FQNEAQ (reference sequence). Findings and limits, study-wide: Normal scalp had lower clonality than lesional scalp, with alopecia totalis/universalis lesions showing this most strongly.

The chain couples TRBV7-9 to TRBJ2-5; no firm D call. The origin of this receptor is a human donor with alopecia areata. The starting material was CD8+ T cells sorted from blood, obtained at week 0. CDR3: CASSLAWAGATEETQYF. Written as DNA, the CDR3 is TGTGCCAGCAGCTTGGCTTGGGCAGGAGCCACTGAAGAGACCCAGTACTTC.